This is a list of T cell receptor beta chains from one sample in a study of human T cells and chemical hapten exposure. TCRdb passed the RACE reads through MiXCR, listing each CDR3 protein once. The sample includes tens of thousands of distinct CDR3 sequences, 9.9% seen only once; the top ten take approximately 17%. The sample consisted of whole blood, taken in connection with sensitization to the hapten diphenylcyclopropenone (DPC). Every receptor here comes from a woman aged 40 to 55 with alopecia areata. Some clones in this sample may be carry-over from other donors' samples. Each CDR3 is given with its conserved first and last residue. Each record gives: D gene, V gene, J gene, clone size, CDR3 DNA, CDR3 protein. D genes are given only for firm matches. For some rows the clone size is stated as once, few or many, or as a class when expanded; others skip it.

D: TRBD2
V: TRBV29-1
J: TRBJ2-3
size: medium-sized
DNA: TGCAGCGTCGTTCTAGCGGGGGCGACAGATACGCAGTATTTT
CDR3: CSVVLAGATDTQYF

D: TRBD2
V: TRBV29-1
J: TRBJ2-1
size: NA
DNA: TGCGGAAGCGGGGGGCTCTACAATGAGCAGTTCTTC
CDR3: CGSGGLYNEQFF

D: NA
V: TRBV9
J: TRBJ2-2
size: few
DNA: TGTGCCAGCAGTCTAGCTCGGTCCACCGGGGAGCTGTTTTTT
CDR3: CASSLARSTGELFF

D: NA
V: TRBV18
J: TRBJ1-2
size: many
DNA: TGTGCCAGCTCAGTGACGGAGAACTATGGCTACACCTTC
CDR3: CASSVTENYGYTF

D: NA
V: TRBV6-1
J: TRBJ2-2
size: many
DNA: TGTGCCACTGTCGGCAGATCGAACACCGGGGAGCTGTTTTTT
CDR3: CATVGRSNTGELFF

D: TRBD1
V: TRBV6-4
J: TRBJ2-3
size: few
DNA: TGTGCCAGCAGTCTGGAGACAGGGGGGCCAGATACGCAGTATTTT
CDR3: CASSLETGGPDTQYF

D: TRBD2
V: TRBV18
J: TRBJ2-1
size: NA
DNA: TGTGCCAGCTCACTTCTAGCGGGAGGGTCCGGTGAGCAGTTCTTC
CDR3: CASSLLAGGSGEQFF

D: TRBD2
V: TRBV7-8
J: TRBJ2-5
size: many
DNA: TGTGCCAGCAGTCACATTCTAGCGGAAGAGACCCAGTACTTC
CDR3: CASSHILAEETQYF

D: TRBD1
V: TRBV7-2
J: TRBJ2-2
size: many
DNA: TGTGCCAGCGGCGGGACAGGGAGGCCCGGGGAGCTGTTTTTT
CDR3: CASGGTGRPGELFF

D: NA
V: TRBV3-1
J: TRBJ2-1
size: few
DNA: TGTGCCAGCAGCCAAGGGGCCCCCGGTGAGCAGTTCTTC
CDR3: CASSQGAPGEQFF

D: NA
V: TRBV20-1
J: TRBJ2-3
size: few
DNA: TGCAGTGCTAGAGTCGGGGCCGGGAATACGCAGTATTTT
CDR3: CSARVGAGNTQYF

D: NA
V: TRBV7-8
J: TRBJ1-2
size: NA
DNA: TGTGCCAGCAGCTTAGTGAACTATGGCTACACCTTC
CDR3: CASSLVNYGYTF

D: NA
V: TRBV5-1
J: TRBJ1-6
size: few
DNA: TGCGCCAGCAGCTTGGAGATCGCTAATTCACCCCTCCACTTT
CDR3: CASSLEIANSPLHF

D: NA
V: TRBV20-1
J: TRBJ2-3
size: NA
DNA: TGCAGTGCTAGACTGGGGGGCACAGATACGCAGTATTTT
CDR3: CSARLGGTDTQYF